This is a list of T cell receptor beta chains from one sample in a study of cytomegalovirus exposure and HLA in healthy donors. TCRdb's copy holds only in-frame clones and misses some; the assay was immunoSEQ multiplex PCR. The table shows approximately 150,000 clones, with roughly 79% occurring only once. Sample: PBMCs. The receptors were gathered from a man aged 35-49 years in good health and CMV-seronegative. Each CDR3 is given with its conserved first and last residue. D genes are given only for firm matches. The size of a clone is reported for some rows only, either as once, few or many, or as a class for expanded clones.

16,TRBJ2-5,NA,NA,TRBV7-9,TGTTCCAGCAGCATGAAACAGGGCGTGTACCAAGAGACCCAGTACTTC,CSSSMKQGVYQETQYF
15,TRBJ1-1,once,TRBD1,TRBV5-1,TGCGCCAGCAGCCCTACGACAGGGATGAACACTGAAGCTTTCTTT,CASSPTTGMNTEAFF
12,TRBJ1-1,NA,NA,TRBV18,TGTGCCAGCTCACCCGCAGGGGCTGAAGCTTTCTTT,CASSPAGAEAFF
15,TRBJ2-3,once,NA,TRBV4-1,TGCGCCAGCAGCCACCCCGGGAGGGGGCAAGATACGCAGTATTTT,CASSHPGRGQDTQYF
15,TRBJ1-1,NA,TRBD1,TRBV6-5,TGTGCCAGCAATAAACAGGGGGGAAGGGGAACTGAAGCTTTCTTT,CASNKQGGRGTEAFF
14,TRBJ2-3,NA,NA,TRBV9,TGTGCCAGCAGCCTTAGAAGGGACTTAGATACGCAGTATTTT,CASSLRRDLDTQYF
15,TRBJ1-1,NA,NA,TRBV19,TGTGCCAGTAGTAGCGGACAGAACATGAACACTGAAGCTTTCTTT,CASSSGQNMNTEAFF
13,TRBJ2-1,NA,NA,TRBV19,TGTGCCAGTAGTACCCAACTATCCAAAGAGCAGTTCTTC,CASSTQLSKEQFF
19,TRBJ1-5,few,NA,TRBV21-1,TGTGCCAGCAGCAATCTGGACTCCGCGTCCCCTTATAGCAATCAGCCCCAGCATTTT,CASSNLDSASPYSNQPQHF
13,TRBJ2-2,NA,NA,TRBV2,TGTGCCAGTGGGGAGTTGGACACCGGGGAGCTGTTTTTT,CASGELDTGELFF
18,TRBJ2-1,few,TRBD2,TRBV25-1,TGTGCCAGCAGTGACCGCCCGGGACTAGCGGGGAACTACAATGAGCAGTTCTTC,CASSDRPGLAGNYNEQFF
14,TRBJ2-2,once,TRBD2,TRBV27,TGTGCCAGCAGTTTAGGGGGGGTATCCGGGGAGCTGTTTTTT,CASSLGGVSGELFF
15,TRBJ2-2,NA,TRBD2,TRBV5-1,TGCGCCAGCAGCCAACTAGCGGGAGGGACCGGGGAGCTGTTTTTT,CASSQLAGGTGELFF
12,TRBJ2-3,NA,NA,TRBV27,TGTGCCAGCAGTAGGCGGACAGATACGCAGTATTTT,CASSRRTDTQYF
13,TRBJ2-1,NA,NA,TRBV6-1,TGTGCCAGCAGATTTATAACCTACAATGAGCAGTTCTTC,CASRFITYNEQFF
14,TRBJ2-7,NA,TRBD2,TRBV6-5,TGTGCCAGCAGCCCCGGGACTAGTGCATACGAGCAGTACTTC,CASSPGTSAYEQYF
16,TRBJ2-1,NA,TRBD2,TRBV28,TGTGCCAGCAAGAGACTAGCGGGGAGAAGCTACAATGAGCAGTTCTTC,CASKRLAGRSYNEQFF
15,TRBJ1-1,NA,TRBD1,TRBV2,TGTGCCAGCAGTAACGTACAGGGGGCGGGCACTGAAGCTTTCTTT,CASSNVQGAGTEAFF
15,TRBJ2-5,few,TRBD2,TRBV2,TGTGCCAGCAGTTCCCCACTAGCGGGAGGAGAGACCCAGTACTTC,CASSSPLAGGETQYF
15,TRBJ1-5,NA,TRBD1,TRBV28,TGTGCCACCCTGCCCGGGGACAGGGGTAATCAGCCCCAGCATTTT,CATLPGDRGNQPQHF
16,TRBJ2-1,few,NA,TRBV7-2,TGTGCCAGCAGCTCGGATAGGAGTGGAGGATACAATGAGCAGTTCTTC,CASSSDRSGGYNEQFF
16,TRBJ2-1,NA,TRBD1,TRBV27,TGTGCCAGCACCCCTGCGGCAGGGGGAGTTTACAATGAGCAGTTCTTC,CASTPAAGGVYNEQFF
13,TRBJ2-7,NA,NA,TRBV6-5,TGTGCCAGCAGCCTCGGACAGCCCTACGAGCAGTACTTC,CASSLGQPYEQYF
15,TRBJ1-2,NA,NA,TRBV5-6,TGTGCCAGCAGCTTGGGGCACCGAGGACCGGGAGGCTACACCTTC,CASSLGHRGPGGYTF
17,TRBJ2-7,few,TRBD2,TRBV19,TGTGCCAGTAGTATAGTAAGCGGGAGCATGGGTCCCTACGAGCAGTACTTC,CASSIVSGSMGPYEQYF
16,TRBJ1-2,NA,TRBD1,TRBV5-4,TGTGCCAGCAGCCCTTTCGGACAGGGAGCGGGGTATGGCTACACCTTC,CASSPFGQGAGYGYTF
12,TRBJ1-1,NA,NA,TRBV30,TGTGCCTGGGAACAGGGTGGCACTGAAGCTTTCTTT,CAWEQGGTEAFF
15,TRBJ2-7,NA,TRBD2,TRBV29-1,TGCAGCGTTGAAGATCGGTCTAGCGGTGCGTACGAGCAGTACTTC,CSVEDRSSGAYEQYF
19,TRBJ1-1,NA,TRBD1,TRBV2,TGTGCCAGCAGTGATTCAGGCCGGACAGGGGTTCTTACAAACACTGAAGCTTTCTTT,CASSDSGRTGVLTNTEAFF
16,TRBJ2-1,NA,TRBD2,TRBV7-3,TGTGCCAGCAGCTTTTCTAGCGGCTCCTCCTACAATGAGCAGTTCTTC,CASSFSSGSSYNEQFF
13,TRBJ1-4,NA,TRBD1,TRBV6-1,TGTGCCAGCAGTGAACCGACAGGGGTAAAACTGTTTTTT,CASSEPTGVKLFF
17,TRBJ2-7,NA,NA,TRBV28,TGTGCCAGCAGTTTACCTCCCAGGGGACCTACCTCCTACGAGCAGTACTTC,CASSLPPRGPTSYEQYF
16,TRBJ1-3,few,NA,TRBV7-3,TGTGCCAGCAGCTTATCAGGCTATGGCTCTGGAAACACCATATATTTT,CASSLSGYGSGNTIYF
16,TRBJ2-1,NA,TRBD1,TRBV2,TGTGCCAGCAGTCCATCTTGGGACAGGGCCGACAATGAGCAGTTCTTC,CASSPSWDRADNEQFF
16,TRBJ2-7,NA,TRBD2,TRBV7-6,TGTGCCAGCAGCTCGGGACTGAGCGGGAGGACCTACGAGCAGTACTTC,CASSSGLSGRTYEQYF
17,TRBJ2-1,NA,NA,TRBV18,TGTGCCAGCTCACCACGGGCCAGGAACCCCTCCTACAATGAGCAGTTCTTC,CASSPRARNPSYNEQFF
17,TRBJ1-1,NA,NA,TRBV11-2,TGTGCCAGCAGCTTTAGGCCCCCGGGAACAATTCGGACTGAAGCTTTCTTT,CASSFRPPGTIRTEAFF
16,TRBJ2-2,few,NA,TRBV7-6,TGTGCCAGCAGCTTAGGAATAGGGGAGAACACCGGGGAGCTGTTTTTT,CASSLGIGENTGELFF
14,TRBJ1-5,NA,TRBD1,TRBV29-1,TGCAGCGTAATCCCCGGGACAGGCAATCAGCCCCAGCATTTT,CSVIPGTGNQPQHF
14,TRBJ2-5,once,NA,TRBV6-1,TGTGCCAGCAGTGAAGCGGGGGCCCCGGAGACCCAGTACTTC,CASSEAGAPETQYF
13,TRBJ1-1,NA,TRBD1,TRBV6-4,TGTGCCAGCATCCGACAGGGGGGCACTGAAGCTTTCTTT,CASIRQGGTEAFF
12,TRBJ2-5,NA,NA,TRBV7-9,TGTGCCAGCAGCTTAGTATCCGGGACCCAGTACTTC,CASSLVSGTQYF
14,TRBJ2-3,NA,TRBD2,TRBV27,TGTGCCAGCAGCGGACTAGCGGGAGCAGATACGCAGTATTTT,CASSGLAGADTQYF
14,TRBJ1-3,NA,NA,TRBV28,TGTGCCAGCAGTTTATTTCGCTCTGGAAACACCATATATTTT,CASSLFRSGNTIYF
15,TRBJ1-1,NA,NA,TRBV5-1,TGCGCCAGCAGCTTAGGAAACAGTGGGAACACTGAAGCTTTCTTT,CASSLGNSGNTEAFF
13,TRBJ2-1,NA,NA,TRBV6-5,TGTGCCAGCAGTTACGGGGCAGACAATGAGCAGTTCTTC,CASSYGADNEQFF
17,TRBJ2-7,NA,TRBD2,TRBV7-8,TGTGCCAGCAGCGCACCGGGACTAGCGGGAGGATTCTACGAGCAGTACTTC,CASSAPGLAGGFYEQYF
17,TRBJ1-5,once,NA,TRBV9,TGTGCCAGCAGCGTCCCTGGTGGGGGCACTAACAATCAGCCCCAGCATTTT,CASSVPGGGTNNQPQHF
17,TRBJ2-4,NA,NA,TRBV19,TGTGCCAGTAGTATGATTGGCGGTTCACTGGCCAAAAACATTCAGTACTTC,CASSMIGGSLAKNIQYF
14,TRBJ2-1,NA,TRBD2,TRBV6-5,TGTGCCAGCAGTCCCCTCCGGGCTAGCGGTGAGCAGTTCTTC,CASSPLRASGEQFF
15,TRBJ2-1,once,NA,TRBV27,TGTGCCAGCAGTCATACGGGACTCGACTACAATGAGCAGTTCTTC,CASSHTGLDYNEQFF
18,TRBJ2-1,NA,TRBD2,TRBV11-3,TGTGCCAGCAGCTCGACAGGGCCCCAGAGCGGGAGGTCTAATGAGCAGTTCTTC,CASSSTGPQSGRSNEQFF
14,TRBJ2-7,NA,NA,TRBV12-2,TGTGCAAGTCGCCCCTCGGAGCGGGATCTAGGGCAGTACTTC,CASRPSERDLGQYF
15,TRBJ2-5,NA,TRBD1,TRBV28,TGTGCCAGCAGACGGGACAGGGCCTTCGGCGAGACCCAGTACTTC,CASRRDRAFGETQYF
15,TRBJ1-1,NA,NA,TRBV7-9,TGTGCCAGCAGCTTAGAGCGAGCCCGGAACACTGAAGCTTTCTTT,CASSLERARNTEAFF
14,TRBJ1-5,NA,NA,TRBV6-1,TGTGCCAGCAGTGAAGCGCGGGGGGTTCAGCCCCAGCATTTT,CASSEARGVQPQHF